The sequence of this T cell receptor (beta chain) was determined in a study of shared clonotypes between healthy human individuals. As for the study in general: The study drew on a couple of women and a few men aged 18 to 49 as donors.

Broader study findings: Owing to a small donor count, the genetic and exposure-history diversity represented was limited.

CDR1 MNHEY and CDR2 SMNVEV come from the germline V gene (reference sequence). The CDR3 totals 14 residues. V dropped 5 bases and J dropped 6 bases, with 16 bases sitting between them. This clone was picked up one time. The target antigen is unknown. Sequenced by immunoSEQ multiplex PCR; TCRdb stores in-frame clones only, minus some. Of about 2,500,000 clones listed, around 94% are singletons. Sequencing was performed on naive CD4+ T cells sorted from blood. Subset indicated: CD45RA+ positively selected. This clonotype was sampled from a man younger than 35 in good health. J is TRBJ1-1 and V is TRBV27; TRBD1 might be the D (5 bases). In nucleotides, the CDR3 is TGTGCCAGCAGTAAGCAGGGTATAAAATCTGAAGCTTTCTTT. Its translation is CASSKQGIKSEAFF.